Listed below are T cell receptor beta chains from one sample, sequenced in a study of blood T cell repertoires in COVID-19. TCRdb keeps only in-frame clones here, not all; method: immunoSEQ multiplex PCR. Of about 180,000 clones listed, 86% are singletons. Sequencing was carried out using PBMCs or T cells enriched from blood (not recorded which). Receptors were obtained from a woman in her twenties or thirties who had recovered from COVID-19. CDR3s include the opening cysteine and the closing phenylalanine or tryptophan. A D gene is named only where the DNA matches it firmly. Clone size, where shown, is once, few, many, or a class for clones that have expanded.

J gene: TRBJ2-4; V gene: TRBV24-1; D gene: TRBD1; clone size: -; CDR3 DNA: TGTGCCACCAGTGACCCGGGACAGGGCTGGTACTTC; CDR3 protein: CATSDPGQGWYF
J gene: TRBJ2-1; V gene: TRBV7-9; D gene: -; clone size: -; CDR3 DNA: TGTGCCAGCAGCCCCCGCGGCCCCGGGAATTTCGATGAGCAGTTCTTC; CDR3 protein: CASSPRGPGNFDEQFF
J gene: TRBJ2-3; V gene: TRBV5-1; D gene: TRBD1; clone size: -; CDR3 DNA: TGCGCCAGCAGCTTGGGACATACAGGGGGCAAAGATACGCAGTATTTT; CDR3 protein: CASSLGHTGGKDTQYF
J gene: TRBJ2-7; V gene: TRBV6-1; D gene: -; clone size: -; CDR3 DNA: TGTGCCAGCAGTGAAAACTACCCCCGCTACGAGCAGTACTTC; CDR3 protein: CASSENYPRYEQYF
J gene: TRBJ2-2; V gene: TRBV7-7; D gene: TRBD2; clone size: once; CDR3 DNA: TGTGCTAGCAGCTACTCCATAGCGGGCACCGGGGAGCTGTTTTTT; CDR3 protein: CASSYSIAGTGELFF
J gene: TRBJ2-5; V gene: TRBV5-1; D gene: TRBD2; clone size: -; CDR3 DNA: TGCGCCAGCAGCGCCGGGGGGGAGACCCAGTACTTC; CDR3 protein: CASSAGGETQYF
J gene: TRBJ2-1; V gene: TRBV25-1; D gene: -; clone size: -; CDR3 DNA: TGTGCCAGCAGTGGAGGGAGGGGGGTTGATGAGCAGTTCTTC; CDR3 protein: CASSGGRGVDEQFF
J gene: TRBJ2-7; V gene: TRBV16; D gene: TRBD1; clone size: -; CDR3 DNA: TGTGCCAGCAGCCCGACGGACAGGAACGAGCAGTACTTC; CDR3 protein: CASSPTDRNEQYF
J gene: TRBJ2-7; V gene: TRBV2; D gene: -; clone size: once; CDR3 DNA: TGTGCCAGCAGTGTCGAACAGAGCTCCTACGAGCAGTACTTC; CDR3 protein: CASSVEQSSYEQYF
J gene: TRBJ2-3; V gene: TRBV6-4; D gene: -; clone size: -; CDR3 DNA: TGTGCCAGCAGTGACTCGGGCGGGATCGCAGATACGCAGTATTTT; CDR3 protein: CASSDSGGIADTQYF
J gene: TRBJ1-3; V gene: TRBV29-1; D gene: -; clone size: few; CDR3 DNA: TGCAGCGTCCAAATGGCGGGAGAAACTAGCACCATATATTTT; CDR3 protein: CSVQMAGETSTIYF
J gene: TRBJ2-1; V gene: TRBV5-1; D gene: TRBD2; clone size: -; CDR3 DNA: TGCGCCAGCAGCTTCCTAGCGGCACAATCCTACAATGAGCAGTTCTTC; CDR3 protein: CASSFLAAQSYNEQFF
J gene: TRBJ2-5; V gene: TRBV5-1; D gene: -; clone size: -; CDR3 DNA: TGCGCCAGCAGCTTGGGCGTGGGCAGGGGCCAAGAGACCCAGTACTTC; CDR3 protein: CASSLGVGRGQETQYF
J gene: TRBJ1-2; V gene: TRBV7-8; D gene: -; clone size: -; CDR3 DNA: TGTGCCAGCAGCTTAGTAGGCGAGGGACTGCAGGGCTACACCTTC; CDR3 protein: CASSLVGEGLQGYTF